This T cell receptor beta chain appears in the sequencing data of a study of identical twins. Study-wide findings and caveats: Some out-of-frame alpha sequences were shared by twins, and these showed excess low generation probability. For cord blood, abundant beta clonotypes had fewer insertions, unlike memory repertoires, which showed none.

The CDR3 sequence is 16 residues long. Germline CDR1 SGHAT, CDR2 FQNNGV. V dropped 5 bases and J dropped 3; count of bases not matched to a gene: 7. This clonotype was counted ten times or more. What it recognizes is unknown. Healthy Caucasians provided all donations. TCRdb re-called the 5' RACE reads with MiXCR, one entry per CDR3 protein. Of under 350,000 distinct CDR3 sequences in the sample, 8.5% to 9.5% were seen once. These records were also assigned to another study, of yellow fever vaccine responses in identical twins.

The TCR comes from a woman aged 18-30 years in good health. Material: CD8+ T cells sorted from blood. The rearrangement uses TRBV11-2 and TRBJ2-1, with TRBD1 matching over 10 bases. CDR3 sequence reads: CASSPGRTGGYNEQFF. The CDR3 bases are TGTGCCAGCAGCCCTGGCCGGACAGGGGGCTACAATGAGCAGTTCTTC.